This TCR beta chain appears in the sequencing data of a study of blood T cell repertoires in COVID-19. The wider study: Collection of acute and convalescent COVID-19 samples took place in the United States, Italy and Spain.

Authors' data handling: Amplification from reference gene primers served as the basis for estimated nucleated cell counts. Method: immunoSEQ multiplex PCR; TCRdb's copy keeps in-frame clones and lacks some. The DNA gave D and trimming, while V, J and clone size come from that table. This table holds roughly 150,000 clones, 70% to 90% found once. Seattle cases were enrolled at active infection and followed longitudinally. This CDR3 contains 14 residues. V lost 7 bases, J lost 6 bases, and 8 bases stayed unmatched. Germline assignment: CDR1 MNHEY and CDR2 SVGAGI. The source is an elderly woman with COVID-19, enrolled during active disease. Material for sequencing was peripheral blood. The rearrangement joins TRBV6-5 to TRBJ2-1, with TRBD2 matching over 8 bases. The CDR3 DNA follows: TGTGCCAGCAAACGGGAGGGCCGTCTCAATGAGCAGTTCTTC. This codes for CASKREGRLNEQFF.